This T cell receptor beta chain stems from a study of blood T cell repertoires in COVID-19. At the level of the study: Spain, Italy and the United States supplied samples that represented acute and convalescent COVID-19. The cDNA or gDNA used as material had been derived from T cells, B-cell-depleted T cells, or PBMCs.

After removal of 5 bases from V and 5 bases from J, the junction contained 3 bases not matched to a gene. The germline gives CDR1 SNHLY, CDR2 FYNNEI. This CDR3 region has 13 residues. Original processing methods: Amplified reference gene primers provided the basis for estimating nucleated cell counts. Data came from immunoSEQ multiplex PCR; TCRdb stores just in-frame clones and leaves some out. The V and J calls and clone size were taken over from that table, and D and trimming were inferred from the DNA. The repertoire holds about 89,000 clones, with 80% as singletons. This sequence originates from a woman older than 75 with acute or convalescent COVID-19. This chain joins TRBV2 and TRBJ1-5; TRBD1 matches 7 bases. The specimen sequenced was peripheral blood. CDR3 amino acids: CASSTDRDQPQHF. CDR3 DNA sequence: TGTGCCAGCAGTACTGACAGGGATCAGCCCCAGCATTTT.